Reported below is one TCR beta chain. Its antigen is unknown. This sample is part of a study of T-cell memory formation after mild COVID-19. Study results and caveats: Second-wave clones with a day 37 peak had unconfirmed SARS-CoV-2 specificity. Mostly located in CM and EM were contracting CD4+ clones, with contracting CD8+ clones located in EMRA.

After 5'RACE with constant-segment primers, TCR alpha and TCR beta cDNA libraries carrying sample barcodes and UMIs were obtained. TCRdb re-analysed the 5' RACE reads in MiXCR, keeping a single row per CDR3 protein. The table records over 300,000 distinct CDR3 sequences, more than 20% of them present only once. V shed 5 bases, J shed 6 bases, and the junction held 6 bases outside the gene matches. Germline V gene data show CDR1 as LGHDT and CDR2 as YNNKEL (reference sequence). The CDR3 is 14 residues long. The gene calls are TRBV3-1 and TRBJ1-5; TRBD1 matches at 8 bases. This receptor was identified in a man younger than 30 who had mild COVID-19 (a few samples of this study predate the infection). Cell type and time point are not known. The sample was PBMCs or a T cell subset sorted from them (not recorded which). CDR3 protein: CASSATGGSQPQHF. DNA for the CDR3: TGTGCCAGCAGCGCAACAGGGGGATCTCAGCCCCAGCATTTT.